This TCR beta chain comes out of a study of blood T cells in healthy people across ages (dated by TCRdb to between 2014 and 2017). Describing the broader study: In model experiments, roughly one uniquely barcoded TCR beta cDNA molecule per two T cells was captured by template switching. Using deep sequencing normalized with unique cDNA molecular identifiers, the study measured how TCR beta repertoire diversity changes with age. Donors were grouped into four age groups: young (average roughly 17 years), middle-aged (39), aged (around 62) and long-lived (just over 80). To avoid experimental bias, donors of different ages were randomly spread across the sequencing lanes. Two additional independent replicas of 1 million unique cDNA reads from the same blood draw were analyzed for two donors (one aged 18 to 30 and one aged 80 or older). The full study reports these points: There was a strong correlation between observed TCR beta diversity and the percentage of naive T cells measured by flow cytometry. Compared with the aged group, the long-lived group had more naive CD4+ T cells, fewer expanded clones and increased TCR diversity, suggesting age selection. Observed TCR beta diversity per million T cells fell roughly linearly with age, and a significant reduction was already apparent by age approximately 41. Because the CMV infection status of the donors was unknown, age-related changes in expanded clonotypes may potentially have been confounded. Estimates of total diversity from one million sequenced T cells were regarded as lower bounds and underestimates. Because profiling used bulk unsorted PBMCs, naive and antigen-experienced compartments could not be compared conclusively.

Systemically healthy Caucasian individuals from Russia, roughly 40 in total and aged roughly 6 to 90 years, were included as donors. Each donor gave 9 to 10 milliliters of peripheral blood, collected into EDTA-treated Vacutainer tubes. Ficoll-Paque density-gradient centrifugation was used to isolate PBMCs, with at least 6.5 million per sample. Total RNA, at least 6 micrograms per sample, was extracted from PBMCs with Trizol reagent. Naive CD45RAhigh/CD27high T cell percentages were measured by flow cytometry on a PBMC aliquot from every donor. Libraries were constructed by 5' RACE. TCRdb names Illumina HiSeq 2500 as the instrument used. A second PCR of roughly 7 to 11 cycles was run with a J-beta primer mix and a sample-barcoded 5' primer. Each TCR beta cDNA molecule received a unique molecular identifier from a template-switch 5' adaptor carrying 12 random nucleotides. Each sample yielded at least 3 million CDR3-containing paired-end reads. All of the RNA was converted into first-strand cDNA using the Mint cDNA synthesis kit, with a TRBC-specific oligonucleotide serving as the primer. Following uracil-DNA glycosylase treatment, a first 18-cycle PCR with universal primers M1SS and BC2_uni_R was performed on all cDNA. Concerning the study's data processing: For normalization, 1 million high-quality reads, each with a distinct molecular identifier, were randomly selected from each sample. Instead of being binned into consensus sequences, reads with shared molecular identifiers were discarded. MiTCR, run with a Q25 quality threshold and the strictest error-elimination algorithm, handled CDR3 identification, clonotype clustering and error correction. A nonparametric unseen species model using Euler transformation provided a lower-bound estimate of total TCR beta diversity. The raw public reads went through TCRdb reprocessing: fastp at Q25, MiXCR clone calling, in-frame beta chains kept. Each CDR3 protein appears once, grouped with its most common genes and DNA. The V and J calls follow TCRdb's processing rather than the paper's. Counted in this sample were 1.5 million to 2 million distinct CDR3 sequences; 49% of them appeared once. The ten largest clones capture 2% to 2.5% of the sample.

V lost 3 bases and J lost 2 bases; the stretch between them is 18 bases long. CDR1 and CDR2 are drawn from the germline V gene: MDHEN, SYDVKM. The CDR3 goes from the cysteine to the phenylalanine over 17 residues. Only CDR3 DNA remains: 51 bases, in frame from the first base. In the case of this clonotype: It lacks a known antigen. No quality values exist for individual bases; no much larger clone is one base distant.

Sequenced: blood. Here the chain combines TRBV28 and TRBJ2-3; the D gene could be either TRBD1 or TRBD2, each agreeing at 5 bases. This receptor was taken from a woman in her 40s in good health. The CDR3: CASSLSLLGVNTDTQYF. The DNA sequence reads TGTGCCAGCAGTTTGTCCCTATTGGGGGTAAACACAGATACGCAGTATTTT.